This TCR beta chain was observed in a study of blood T cell repertoires in COVID-19. Study overall: The cDNA or gDNA used as material had been derived from T cells, B-cell-depleted T cells, or PBMCs.

This clone came up a few times. In the source study's methods: Counts of nucleated cells, estimated from reference gene primer amplification, were obtained. TCRdb's copy holds only in-frame clones and misses some; the assay was immunoSEQ multiplex PCR. The DNA was the basis for D and trimming; V, J and clone size are from that table. Among 390,000 or so clones listed, about nine tenths were seen once. This CDR3 has 15 amino acids. V was pared by 3 bases and J by 8 bases, with 20 bases between. The germline V gene encodes CDR1 LNHDA and CDR2 SQIVND (reference sequence). The source material was peripheral blood. The sequence derives from a woman in her twenties or thirties with active or convalescent COVID-19. The chain combines TRBV19 with TRBJ2-7, with D perhaps TRBD1 (6 bases). The CDR3 loop reads CASSMGHPVGSQQYF. CDR3 in DNA: TGTGCCAGTAGTATGGGACACCCCGTTGGTAGCCAGCAGTACTTC.